Sequencing of this TCR beta chain was carried out in a study of T cell changes during pregnancy in multiple sclerosis (dated by TCRdb to between 2018 and 2021). With respect to the entire study: In women with multiple sclerosis, the researchers looked at how the T cell repertoire shifted as pregnancy progressed.

A note on this clone: The antigen it recognizes is unknown. The record has no base qualities; no much larger clone is one base away.

To prepare the library, the immunoSEQ multiplex PCR assay was applied. This is the immuneACCESS table as TCRdb keeps it, with only in-frame sequences that have V and J called. A part of the clones is gone; compared with another copy, unresolved V genes explain less than half, and the rest is unexplained. Within this sample are 40,000 to 50,000 clones, with almost 95% of them counted one time only. The top ten hold 7.5% to 9.5% of the sample. V loses 3 bases of germline sequence and J loses 3 bases, and the interval between the two ends is 9 bases. From the cysteine through the phenylalanine, the CDR3 covers 13 amino acids. The retained sequence is limited to the CDR3, 39 bases, with the frame set at the first base. For CDR1 and CDR2, the germline V gene (reference sequence) lists SEHNR and FQNEAQ.

Source: CD8+ T cells from peripheral blood mononuclear cells, taken in the third trimester of pregnancy. Rearrangement joined TRBV7-9 to TRBJ2-7; a weak D assignment points to TRBD1 (5 bases agree). This receptor was identified in a female donor with multiple sclerosis, enrolled in a pregnancy study. The nucleotide sequence is given as TGTGCCAGCAGCTTGCAGGGAAACTACGAGCAGTACTTC. Its translation is CASSLQGNYEQYF.